This T cell receptor beta chain was recorded in a study of cytomegalovirus exposure and HLA in healthy donors. The PCR employed 60 Vbeta primers together with 13 Jbeta primers. TCRdb's copy holds only in-frame clones and misses some; the assay was immunoSEQ multiplex PCR. The sample lists roughly 97,000 clones, 76% occurring once. CDR1 and CDR2 (germline): MDHEN, SYDVKM. Unmatched junction bases numbered 8, after V lost 6 bases and J lost 4 bases. This CDR3 contains 15 residues. The sequence was collected from a woman between 18 and 29 years old in good health and CMV-seropositive. Sample: PBMCs. This sequence joins TRBV28 and TRBJ1-5; 8 nucleotides agree with TRBD1. CDR3 region: CASRKQGGRNQPQHF. In nucleotides, the CDR3 is TGTGCCAGCAGAAAACAGGGGGGAAGGAATCAGCCCCAGCATTTT.